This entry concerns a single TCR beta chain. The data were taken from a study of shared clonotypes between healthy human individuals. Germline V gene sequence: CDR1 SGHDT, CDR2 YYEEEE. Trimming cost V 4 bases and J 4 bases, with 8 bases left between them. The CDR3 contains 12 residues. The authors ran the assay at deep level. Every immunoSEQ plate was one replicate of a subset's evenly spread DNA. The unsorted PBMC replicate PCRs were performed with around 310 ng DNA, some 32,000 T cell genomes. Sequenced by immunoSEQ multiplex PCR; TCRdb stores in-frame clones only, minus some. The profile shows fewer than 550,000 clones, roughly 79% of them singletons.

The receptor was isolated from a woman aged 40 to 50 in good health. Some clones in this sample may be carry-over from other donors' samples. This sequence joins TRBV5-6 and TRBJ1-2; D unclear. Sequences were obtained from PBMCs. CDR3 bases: TGTGCCAGCAGCCCTCAAACCTATGGCTACACCTTC. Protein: CASSPQTYGYTF. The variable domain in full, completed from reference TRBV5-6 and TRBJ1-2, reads DAGVTQSPTHLIKTRGQQVTLRCSPKSGHDTVSWYQQALGQGPQFIFQYYEEEERQRGNFPDRFSGHQFPNYSSELNVNALLLGDSALYLCASSPQTYGYTFGSGTRLTVV.